The clone carrying this T cell receptor beta chain was seen a few times. All donors qualified as healthy HIV-negative adults and had experienced no recent acute infections or vaccinations. These data come from a study of shared clonotypes between healthy human individuals. Every subset had its genomic DNA shared out evenly among several immunoSEQ plates. This table comes from immunoSEQ multiplex PCR, and its TCRdb copy is limited to in-frame clones, with some not included. Counted here are about 1.1 million clones, approximately 78% occurring once; the ten biggest clones make up about 0.52%. This TCR was sampled from a man younger than 35 in good health. Some clones in this sample may be carry-over from other donors' samples. Source material: memory CD4+ T cells from PBMCs. Documented subset: CD45RA-negative fraction.

The CDR3 loop is CASSLGLSEQYF. The CDR3 nucleotides are TGCGCCAGCAGCTTGGGACTCTCCGAGCAGTACTTC. The J gene is TRBJ2-7, the V gene TRBV5-1; D gene unclear. Trimming left V 0 bases short and J 6 bases short, with 7 bases between. This CDR3 comprises 12 residues. CDR1 and CDR2 from the germline V gene are SGHRS and YFSETQ.